The 19 T cell receptor beta chains listed next were all sequenced from one sample in a study of identical twins. TCRdb ran MiXCR on the 5' RACE reads and lists one entry per CDR3 protein. The sample lists approximately 250,000 distinct CDR3 sequences; around 6.5% were seen once. A further study also used this sample, focusing on T cells expressing NK-cell markers.

The sample comprised CD8+ T cells sorted from blood. The receptors were gathered from a woman younger than 30 in good health.

This clonotype has a handful of counts. In DNA form, the CDR3 reads TGCGCCAGCAGCCAAGATTTAGGTAAAAGCTCACCCCTCCACTTT. Encoded protein: CASSQDLGKSSPLHF. The chain links TRBV4-1 to TRBJ1-6; D is unresolved. CDR3 length equals 15 residues. Germline V gene sequence: CDR1 MGHRA, CDR2 YSYEKL. V lost 0 bases, J lost 10 bases, and 13 bases lay in between.

This clonotype has a count of ten or more. The chain has TRBV11-2 and TRBJ1-1; 10 bases fit TRBD1. Germline lookup yields CDR1 SGHAT and CDR2 FQNNGV. The length of the CDR3 is 16 residues. V lost 3 bases, J lost 1 base, and 5 bases stayed unmatched. The DNA of the CDR3 is TGTGCCAGCAGCTTTGGAAGGACAGGGGGGAACACTGAAGCTTTCTTT. This sequence encodes CASSFGRTGGNTEAFF. Complete variable domain (other parts from reference TRBV11-2 and TRBJ1-1): EAGVAQSPRYKIIEKRQSVAFWCNPISGHATLYWYQQILGQGPKLLIQFQNNGVVDDSQLPKDRFSAERLKGVDSTLKIQPAKLEDSAVYLCASSFGRTGGNTEAFFGQGTRLTVV.

This clonotype occurred a few times. The chain links TRBV27 to TRBJ1-5; no definite D call. Germline-derived CDR1 and CDR2 are MNHEY and SMNVEV (reference sequence). Trimming stripped 2 bases from V and 6 bases from J, with 11 bases between. This CDR3 has 14 amino acids. The CDR3 loop reads CASSLVKVGQPQHF. For the CDR3, the DNA is TGTGCCAGCAGTTTAGTCAAGGTCGGTCAGCCCCAGCATTTT.

This clonotype turned up a few times. The junction differs from germline at one of its ends, possibly a read error. This rearrangement joins TRBV13 to TRBJ2-3; 9 bases fit TRBD2. Per germline, CDR1 PRHDT and CDR2 FYEKMQ (reference sequence). This CDR3 comprises 17 residues. CDR3 loop: CASSLGGVAGELDTQYF. The DNA for the CDR3 is TGTGCCAGCAGCCTAGGTGGTGTAGCGGGAGAACTGGATACGCAGTATTTT.

The rearrangement uses TRBV5-1 and TRBJ2-7; TRBD2 matches at 11 bases. The germline V gene encodes CDR1 SGHRS and CDR2 YFSETQ. This CDR3 has 15 amino acids. V was clipped by 3 bases and J by 5 bases; unmatched bases: 7. The CDR3 DNA reads as TGCGCCAGCAGCTCGAACCCTAGCGGGGGGAACGAGCAGTACTTC. Residues: CASSSNPSGGNEQYF.

This clonotype has more than one count but fewer than ten. The rearrangement uses TRBV27 and TRBJ1-1; the D gene is possibly TRBD1 (6 bases). The V end was cut by 6 bases, the J end by 0 bases, with 17 bases between. CDR3 length equals 16 residues. Germline V lookup: CDR1 MNHEY, CDR2 SMNVEV (reference sequence). The CDR3 sequence: CASRSEYRVMNTEAFF. The CDR3 nucleotides read TGTGCCAGCAGATCCGAATACAGGGTCATGAACACTGAAGCTTTCTTT.

This clonotype was picked up many times. The chain carries TRBV11-2 and TRBJ2-2; possible D gene TRBD1, 5 bases. CDR3 length: 11 residues. The germline V and J ends were trimmed by 5 bases and 7 bases, with 5 bases remaining between them. Germline CDR1 SGHAT, CDR2 FQNNGV. The CDR3: CASSQGGELFF. DNA of the CDR3: TGTGCCAGCAGCCAGGGCGGGGAGCTGTTTTTT.

The chain combines TRBV7-9 with TRBJ2-4, with D perhaps TRBD1 (6 bases). Trimming took 6 bases from V and 1 from J, leaving 16 bases between them. From germline, CDR1 is SEHNR and CDR2 FQNEAQ (reference sequence). The CDR3 is 16 residues long. CDR3 DNA: TGTGCCAGCAGGAACGGGGCAGGGGACGCCAAAAACATTCAGTACTTC. Its translation is CASRNGAGDAKNIQYF.

This chain connects TRBV29-1 to TRBJ1-4; tentatively, D is TRBD1 (5 bases). This CDR3 has 11 residues. Per germline, CDR1 SQVTM and CDR2 ANQGSEA. Trimming took 6 bases from V and 13 from J, leaving 15 bases between them. The CDR3 sequence: CSVGRSGGLFF. The CDR3 DNA sequence: TGCAGCGTCGGCCGGAGCGGGGGACTGTTTTTT. The whole variable domain, filled in from reference TRBV29-1 and TRBJ1-4, reads SAVISQKPSRDICQRGTSLTIQCQVDSQVTMMFWYRQQPGQSLTLIATANQGSEATYESGFVIDKFPISRPNLTFSTLTVSNMSPEDSSIYLCSVGRSGGLFFGSGTQLSVL.

There are a few counts of this clonotype. The V and J genes are TRBV7-6 and TRBJ2-1; tentative D call: TRBD2 (6 bases). With 5 bases removed from V and 0 bases from J, the gap between germline ends came to 8 bases. From germline, CDR1 is SGHVS and CDR2 FNYEAQ. The CDR3 has 14 amino acids. The CDR3 sequence is CASSRAGSYNEQFF. The DNA for the CDR3 is TGTGCCAGCAGCCGAGCGGGCTCCTACAATGAGCAGTTCTTC.

This clonotype occurred a few times. V usage is TRBV12-5 and J usage is TRBJ2-2, with D perhaps matching TRBD2 (5 bases). Trimming removed 1 base from V and 13 bases from J, with 16 bases in between. The germline V gene encodes CDR1 LGHNT and CDR2 FRNRAP. CDR3 length: 14 amino acids. CDR3: CASGLATLFEGLFF. DNA of the CDR3: TGTGCTAGTGGTTTGGCGACCTTATTCGAGGGGCTGTTTTTT.

This clonotype was picked up a small number of times. The chain is built from TRBV3-1 and TRBJ1-5; D not resolved. Germline CDR1 LGHDT, CDR2 YNNKEL (reference sequence). CDR3 size: 14 residues. Trimming took off 1 base at V and 5 bases at J, with 9 bases between the two ends. This CDR3 is CASSQVWADQPQHF. The CDR3 DNA follows: TGTGCCAGCAGCCAAGTCTGGGCCGATCAGCCCCAGCATTTT.

This clonotype was seen ten or more times. The rearrangement uses TRBV12-3 or TRBV12-4 and TRBJ2-7, with a tentative D call TRBD2 (6 bases). The CDR3 is 15 residues long. V lost 5 bases and J 1 base, leaving 15 bases between the germline ends. The CDR3 protein is CASSPTWGGSYEQYF. The CDR3 coding sequence is TGTGCCAGCAGTCCCACATGGGGAGGATCCTACGAGCAGTACTTC.

In its sample, this clonotype was seen many times. This rearrangement joins TRBV20-1 to TRBJ2-7; weak D call: TRBD2 (5 bases). V shed 5 bases and J shed 0 bases, with 11 bases lying between them. The CDR3 spans 13 residues. The germline CDR1 and CDR2 sequences are DFQATT and SNEGSKA (reference sequence). The CDR3, as DNA: TGCAGTGCTGAACTAGGGAGCTCCTACGAGCAGTACTTC. Translation gives CSAELGSSYEQYF.

In this sample, this clonotype turned up many times. The chain recombines TRBV12-3 or TRBV12-4 with TRBJ2-5; 10 nucleotides line up with TRBD2. The length of the CDR3 is 16 residues. V lost 4 bases to trimming and J lost 4 bases; unmatched junction nucleotides: 9. CDR3 loop: CASSYPPTSGIETQYF. The CDR3 nucleotides read TGTGCCAGCAGTTACCCTCCCACTAGCGGGATAGAGACCCAGTACTTC.

This clonotype was seen a few times. Written as DNA, the CDR3 is TGCAGCGTTGATCAGGGGGCCGGGGAGCTGTTTTTT. This sequence encodes CSVDQGAGELFF. This rearrangement joins TRBV29-1 to TRBJ2-2; 7 nucleotides agree with TRBD1. From germline, CDR1 is SQVTM and CDR2 ANQGSEA. This CDR3 contains 12 residues. J was trimmed by 6 bases and V by 3 bases; bases with no gene match: 1.

The J gene is TRBJ1-6, the V gene TRBV20-1; 7 bases match TRBD1. This CDR3 is 16 amino acids long. The V gene end was trimmed by 0 bases and the J gene end by 6 bases; junction bases not matched to a gene: 8. Germline-derived CDR1 and CDR2 are DFQATT and SNEGSKA (reference sequence). The CDR3 sequence: CSARERQGLANSPLHF. The CDR3 DNA follows: TGCAGTGCTAGAGAACGACAGGGATTGGCTAATTCACCCCTCCACTTT.

This clonotype was picked up many times. The rearrangement uses TRBV10-3 and TRBJ2-3; either TRBD1 or TRBD2 may fit D (5 bases each). CDR1 ENHRY and CDR2 SYGVKD come from the germline V gene. Between the trimmed V and J ends, which lost 4 bases and 0 bases, there was a span of 17 bases. This CDR3 comprises 17 residues. The CDR3: CAISGPGADDSTDTQYF. CDR3 coding DNA: TGTGCCATCAGTGGCCCCGGGGCAGACGATAGCACAGATACGCAGTATTTT.

The V and J genes are TRBV14 and TRBJ2-1, with 14 nucleotides matching TRBD2. The ends lost 1 base at V and 7 bases at J; junction bases unmatched: 15. Per germline, CDR1 SGHDN and CDR2 FVKESK. This CDR3 comprises 20 residues. CDR3 nucleotide sequence: TGTGCCAGCAGCCAAGGGTGGAAGGGGCTAGGGACTAGCGGGAGAAATGAGCAGTTCTTC. It yields the protein CASSQGWKGLGTSGRNEQFF.